What follows are 25 T cell receptor beta chains derived from one specimen sequenced in a study of T cell responses to AZD1222 COVID-19 vaccine. Measured with immunoSEQ multiplex PCR; TCRdb has only the in-frame clones, and not every one. The profile shows about 120,000 clones, about 89% of them singletons. Material: peripheral blood, obtained on day 0 of AZD1222 vaccination. The receptor source for this set is an adult in good health.

The gene calls are TRBV7-2 and TRBJ1-4; 10 nucleotides match TRBD1. The CDR3 runs to 14 residues. Germline V gene data show CDR1 as SGHTA and CDR2 as FQGNSA. V shed 3 bases, J shed 8 bases, and the junction held 3 bases outside the gene matches. This CDR3 reads CASSFDRGREKLFF. DNA of the CDR3: TGTGCCAGCAGCTTCGACAGGGGGCGCGAAAAACTGTTTTTT.

The V call is TRBV9, the J call TRBJ2-3, with 7 bases lining up with TRBD2. The CDR3 sequence is 16 residues long. From germline, CDR1 is SGDLS and CDR2 YYNGEE. The V and J ends lost 3 bases and 2 bases, in that order; junction bases with no gene match: 9. The CDR3: CASSGGSGIITDTQYF. As DNA, the CDR3 is TGTGCCAGCAGCGGAGGGAGCGGGATAATCACAGATACGCAGTATTTT.

The chain carries TRBV5-6 and TRBJ1-2; no definite D call. The CDR3 extends over 16 amino acids. Deletions cut 6 bases from V and 7 bases from J, with 25 bases between. CDR1 and CDR2 from the germline V gene are SGHDT and YYEEEE. The CDR3 here is CASTGPQLAQAGGYTF. Written as DNA, the CDR3 is TGTGCCAGCACCGGCCCACAGTTGGCCCAAGCCGGTGGCTACACCTTC.

The chain links TRBV19 to TRBJ1-5, with D possibly being TRBD1 (6 bases). Germline V gives CDR1 LNHDA, CDR2 SQIVND (reference sequence). Trimming removed 5 bases at V and 0 bases at J, with 11 bases between. There are 15 residues in the CDR3. The CDR3 sequence is CASSPGGTSNQPQHF. CDR3 in DNA: TGTGCCAGTAGTCCCGGGGGCACTAGCAATCAGCCCCAGCATTTT.

The rearrangement links TRBV5-6 to TRBJ1-5, with unresolved D. CDR3 length: 12 amino acids. Trimming removed 6 bases from V and 6 bases from J, with 10 bases in between. Germline V gives CDR1 SGHDT, CDR2 YYEEEE. CDR3 bases: TGTGCCAGCAACCCGTGGGGTCAGCCCCAGCATTTT. Translating it yields CASNPWGQPQHF.

The V and J genes are TRBV19 and TRBJ2-7; 7 positions agree with TRBD2. The CDR3 is made up of 15 amino acids. Per the germline V gene, CDR1 is LNHDA and CDR2 is SQIVND (reference sequence). Trimming took 5 bases from V and 5 from J; bases not matched to a gene: 12. CDR3 nucleotide sequence: TGTGCCAGTAGTGTAAAGACTAGCTCCCTCCACGAGCAGTACTTC. Translating gives CASSVKTSSLHEQYF.

This clone was counted a single time. The chain uses TRBV7-3 and TRBJ1-3; tentative D call: TRBD1 (5 bases). Germline lookup yields CDR1 SGHTA and CDR2 FQGTGA. This CDR3 comprises 15 residues. The V gene lost 5 bases and the J gene lost 4 bases, with 15 bases spanning the gap. This CDR3 reads CASSLQGGPGNTIYF. DNA of the CDR3: TGTGCCAGCAGCCTCCAGGGCGGGCCAGGAAACACCATATATTTT.

The sample holds one count of this clone. The rearrangement uses TRBV28 and TRBJ1-4; TRBD1 is a possible D gene (6 bases). V shed 6 bases and J shed 3 bases, with 14 bases lying between them. Germline lookup yields CDR1 MDHEN and CDR2 SYDVKM. The CDR3 has 15 residues. In DNA, the CDR3 is TGTGCCAGCAGCCGCCCAGGGGTCGCTAATGAAAAACTGTTTTTT. Its protein is CASSRPGVANEKLFF.

The genes are TRBV12-3 or TRBV12-4 and TRBJ2-7; D ambiguous. V shed 7 bases and J shed 3 bases, with 7 bases lying between them. The CDR3 extends over 11 amino acids. The CDR3 is CASTQSYEQYF. In DNA, the CDR3 is TGTGCCAGCACACAGAGCTACGAGCAGTACTTC.

The V gene is TRBV5-1, the J gene TRBJ2-1; 11 positions agree with TRBD2. This CDR3 spans 16 amino acids. Germline-derived CDR1 and CDR2 are SGHRS and YFSETQ. With 4 bases clipped from V and 2 bases from J, the junction kept 5 bases outside the gene matches. Written as DNA, the CDR3 is TGCGCCAGCAGCGGGGGACTAGCGGAGCCCTACAATGAGCAGTTCTTC. Translated, it gives CASSGGLAEPYNEQFF.

The chain links TRBV27 to TRBJ1-2; 8 bases map to TRBD1. CDR1 is MNHEY and CDR2 is SMNVEV in the germline V gene (reference sequence). V was pared by 4 bases and J by 3 bases, with 16 bases of the junction left unmatched. The CDR3 is 18 amino acids. The CDR3 DNA reads as TGTGCCAGCAGTTCCCCGGCGGGTAGACAGGGGCAGGACTATGGCTACACCTTC. Protein sequence: CASSSPAGRQGQDYGYTF.

The genes are TRBV6-1 and TRBJ2-3; 9 nucleotides agree with TRBD1. Germline V CDR1 and CDR2: MNHNS, SASEGT. The CDR3 is 14 amino acids. The trim removed 3 bases at V and 4 bases at J, leaving 2 bases unmatched. For the CDR3, the DNA is TGTGCCAGCAGTGACGGACAGGGGCCAGATACGCAGTATTTT. It translates to CASSDGQGPDTQYF.

The chain links TRBV19 to TRBJ2-1, with 9 positions matching TRBD2. The CDR3 sequence is 15 residues long. Germline CDR1 and CDR2: LNHDA and SQIVND (reference sequence). Trimming at V came to 5 bases and at J to 7 bases, leaving 9 bases not matched to a gene. CDR3 bases: TGTGCCAGTAGTGGGGCGACTAGCGGTGGGAATGAGCAGTTCTTC. Translation gives CASSGATSGGNEQFF.

Here the CDR3 DNA reads TGTGCCAGCAGCCAAATAGGGGCGAATCATTCACCCCTCCACTTT. It yields the protein CASSQIGANHSPLHF. The chain combines TRBV3-1 (or the pseudogene TRBV3-2) with TRBJ1-6, with D perhaps TRBD1 (5 bases). The V end was cut by 2 bases, the J end by 8 bases, with 13 bases between. CDR3 length: 15 amino acids. Looked up from germline, CDR1 is LGHDT and CDR2 is YNNKEL (reference sequence).

The V and J genes are TRBV5-1 and TRBJ2-5; no firm D call. The CDR3 spans 12 residues. In germline, CDR1 is SGHRS, CDR2 YFSETQ. The V gene lost 0 bases and the J gene lost 5 bases, with 5 bases spanning the gap. This chain's CDR3 is CASSLVGETQYF. In nucleotides, the CDR3 is TGCGCCAGCAGCTTGGTTGGGGAGACCCAGTACTTC.

This clone has only one observation. This CDR3 is CASKDGTGGYNEQFF. Written as DNA, the CDR3 is TGTGCCAGCAAGGACGGGACAGGGGGTTACAATGAGCAGTTCTTC. The chain is built from TRBV14 and TRBJ2-1, with 11 bases that match TRBD1. CDR1 SGHDN and CDR2 FVKESK come from the germline V gene. With 7 bases clipped from V and 4 bases from J, the junction kept 6 bases outside the gene matches. The CDR3 is made up of 15 amino acids.

The chain employs TRBV18 and TRBJ1-1, with D hard to call. The CDR3 has 13 amino acids. Germline values: CDR1 KGHSH, CDR2 LQKENI. V was shortened by 3 bases and J by 1 base, with 6 bases between the two germline ends. Here the CDR3 DNA reads TGTGCCAGCTCACCGCTCGGGAACACTGAAGCTTTCTTT. This encodes CASSPLGNTEAFF.

The V and J genes are TRBV18 and TRBJ1-2; D possibly corresponds to TRBD1 (6 bases). The CDR3 loop spans 14 amino acids. The V gene lost 3 bases and the J gene lost 2 bases, with 10 bases spanning the gap. Per the germline V gene, CDR1 is KGHSH and CDR2 is LQKENI. The DNA of the CDR3 is TGTGCCAGCTCACCCCAGGACAGAAACTATGGCTACACCTTC. Its translation is CASSPQDRNYGYTF. Complete variable domain (other parts from reference TRBV18 and TRBJ1-2): NAGVMQNPRHLVRRRGQEARLRCSPMKGHSHVYWYRQLPEEGLKFMVYLQKENIIDESGMPKERFSAEFPKEGPSILRIQQVVRGDSAAYFCASSPQDRNYGYTFGSGTRLTVV.

This chain connects TRBV28 to TRBJ1-1; D is ambiguous. V was clipped by 5 bases and J by 9 bases, with 10 bases between them. This CDR3 has 11 amino acids. Germline V gene data show CDR1 as MDHEN and CDR2 as SYDVKM. The CDR3 region is CASSQRDQAFF. The CDR3, as DNA: TGTGCCAGCAGTCAGCGTGACCAAGCTTTCTTT.

The chain employs TRBV10-1 and TRBJ2-5; D possibly corresponds to TRBD2 (6 bases). The CDR3 has 13 residues. Germline CDR1 and CDR2: WNHNN and SYGVQD (reference sequence). Trimming removed 0 bases at V and 7 bases at J, with 9 bases between. CDR3 sequence: CASSESLGGTQYF. The CDR3 nucleotides read TGCGCCAGCAGTGAGTCGTTGGGAGGGACCCAGTACTTC.

V gene TRBV7-9 combines with J gene TRBJ1-5; tentative D call: TRBD1 (5 bases). Trimming stripped 3 bases from V and 1 base from J, with 19 bases between. The CDR3 covers 18 residues. CDR1 is SEHNR, CDR2 FQNEAQ, per germline (reference sequence). In DNA form, the CDR3 reads TGTGCCAGCAGCTTGGGGCAGGGTGGTAGGTGGAGCAATCAGCCCCAGCATTTT. Its protein is CASSLGQGGRWSNQPQHF.

The chain combines TRBV3-1 (or the pseudogene TRBV3-2) with TRBJ1-2; perhaps TRBD1 as D (6 bases). From germline, CDR1 is LGHDT and CDR2 YNNKEL (reference sequence). This CDR3 spans 14 amino acids. Trimming pared 1 base from V and 3 bases from J, leaving 9 bases between. The CDR3 bases are TGTGCCAGCAGCCAAGTGGACAGTCACTATGGCTACACCTTC. Residues: CASSQVDSHYGYTF.

The chain couples TRBV3-1 (or the pseudogene TRBV3-2) to TRBJ1-3, with a weak D call TRBD1 (5 bases). Germline values: CDR1 LGHDT, CDR2 YNNKEL (reference sequence). This CDR3 contains 13 residues. The V gene lost 8 bases and the J gene lost 5 bases, with 13 bases spanning the gap. The CDR3 spells CASSAGGRNTIYF. The DNA for the CDR3 is TGTGCCAGCTCGGCGGGGGGTAGAAACACCATATATTTT.

This sequence joins TRBV29-1 and TRBJ1-1; D possibly corresponds to TRBD1 (5 bases). Trimming removed 6 bases from V and 6 bases from J, with 17 bases in between. The V gene's germline CDR1 is SQVTM and CDR2 ANQGSEA. This CDR3 has 13 amino acids. CDR3 sequence: CSVAWGNRPEAFF. The CDR3 DNA sequence: TGCAGCGTCGCATGGGGGAATAGGCCTGAAGCTTTCTTT. Combining the CDR3 with reference TRBV29-1 and TRBJ1-1 gives the whole variable domain SAVISQKPSRDICQRGTSLTIQCQVDSQVTMMFWYRQQPGQSLTLIATANQGSEATYESGFVIDKFPISRPNLTFSTLTVSNMSPEDSSIYLCSVAWGNRPEAFFGQGTRLTVV.

The J gene is TRBJ2-1, the V gene TRBV6-5; the match to TRBD1 covers 12 bases. The germline gives CDR1 MNHEY, CDR2 SVGAGI. V was pared by 2 bases and J by 4 bases, with 3 bases of the junction left unmatched. The CDR3 runs to 16 residues. The CDR3 DNA follows: TGTGCCAGCAGTTACGGGGGACAGGGGGCTTACAATGAGCAGTTCTTC. Protein sequence: CASSYGGQGAYNEQFF.